The TCR beta chain under discussion was sequenced for a study of shared clonotypes between healthy human individuals. All the donors were Caucasian adults who lived in Nashville, Tennessee. The V and J ends lost 4 bases and 6 bases, in that order; junction bases with no gene match: 9. Germline V gene data show CDR1 as SGDLS and CDR2 as YYNGEE. This CDR3 spans 14 amino acids. Worth noting for this clone: As yet, its antigen is unknown.

The authors distributed each subset's genomic DNA evenly over several immunoSEQ plates. Sequenced by immunoSEQ multiplex PCR; TCRdb stores in-frame clones only, minus some. The data hold almost 750,000 clones, with around 77% observed a single time. Study-wide results and limits: The generation probabilities recorded for non-shared clonotypes fell below those of clonotypes shared by all four donors. Shared across a few donors were about 4.6% of the naive CD4 clonotypes.

The sequence came from a woman in her twenties or thirties in good health. Sequenced material: memory CD4+ T cells sorted from blood. Subset specified: CD45RA-negative fraction. The chain carries TRBV9 and TRBJ1-1; 7 bases line up with TRBD1. CDR3 residues: CASSRIDRDAEAFF. CDR3 in DNA: TGTGCCAGCAGCCGAATAGACAGGGACGCTGAAGCTTTCTTT.